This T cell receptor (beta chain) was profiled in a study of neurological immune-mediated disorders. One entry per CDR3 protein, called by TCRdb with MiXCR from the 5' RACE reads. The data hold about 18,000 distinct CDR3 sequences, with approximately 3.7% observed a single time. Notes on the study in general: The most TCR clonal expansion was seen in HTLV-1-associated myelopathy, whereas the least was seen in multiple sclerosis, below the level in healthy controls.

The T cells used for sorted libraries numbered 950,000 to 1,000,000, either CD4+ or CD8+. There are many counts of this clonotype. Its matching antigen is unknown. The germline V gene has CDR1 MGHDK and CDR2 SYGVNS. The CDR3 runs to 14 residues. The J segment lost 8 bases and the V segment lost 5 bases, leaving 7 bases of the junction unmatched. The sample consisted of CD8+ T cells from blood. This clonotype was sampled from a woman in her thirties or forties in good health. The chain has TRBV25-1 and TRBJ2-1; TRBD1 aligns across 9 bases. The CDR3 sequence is CASSRDRVRDEQFF. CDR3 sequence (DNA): TGTGCCAGCAGTAGGGACAGGGTCAGGGATGAGCAGTTCTTC.